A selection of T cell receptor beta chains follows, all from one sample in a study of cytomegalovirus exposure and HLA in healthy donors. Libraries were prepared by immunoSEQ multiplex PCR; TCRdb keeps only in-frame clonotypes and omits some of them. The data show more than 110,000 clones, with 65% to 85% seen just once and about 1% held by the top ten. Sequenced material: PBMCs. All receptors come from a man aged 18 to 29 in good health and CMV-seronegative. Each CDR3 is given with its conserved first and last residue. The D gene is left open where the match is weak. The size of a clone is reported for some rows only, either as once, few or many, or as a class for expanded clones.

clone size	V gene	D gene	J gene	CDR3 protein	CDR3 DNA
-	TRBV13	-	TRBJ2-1	CASSLLGNEQFF	TGTGCCAGCAGCTTACTAGGCAATGAGCAGTTCTTC
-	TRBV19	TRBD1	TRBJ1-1	CASSQNRGLDTEAFF	TGTGCCAGTAGTCAAAACAGGGGTTTGGACACTGAAGCTTTCTTT
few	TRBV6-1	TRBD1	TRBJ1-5	CASETGASDQPQHF	TGTGCCAGCGAAACAGGGGCCTCCGATCAGCCCCAGCATTTT
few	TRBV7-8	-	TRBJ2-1	CASHSYNEQFF	TGTGCCAGCCACTCCTACAATGAGCAGTTCTTC
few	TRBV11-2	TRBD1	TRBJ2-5	CASSPDRGFYQETQYF	TGTGCCAGCAGCCCCGACAGGGGATTTTACCAAGAGACCCAGTACTTC
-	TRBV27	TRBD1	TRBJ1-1	CASSSYGTGGRAFF	TGTGCCAGCAGTTCCTACGGGACAGGGGGTCGGGCTTTCTTT
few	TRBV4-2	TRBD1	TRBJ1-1	CASSHKTGVNTEAFF	TGTGCCAGCAGCCATAAGACAGGGGTGAACACTGAAGCTTTCTTT
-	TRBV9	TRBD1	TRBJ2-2	CASSATGGGSTGELFF	TGTGCCAGCAGCGCAACAGGGGGCGGAAGCACCGGGGAGCTGTTTTTT
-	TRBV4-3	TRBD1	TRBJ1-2	CASSHLQGQGGYTF	TGCGCCAGCAGCCATCTACAAGGACAGGGAGGCTACACCTTC
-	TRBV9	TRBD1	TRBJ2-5	CASSVDRWGQKETQYF	TGTGCCAGCAGCGTAGACCGGTGGGGACAGAAAGAGACCCAGTACTTC
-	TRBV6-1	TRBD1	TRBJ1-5	CASSVGTGDQPQHF	TGTGCCAGCAGTGTAGGGACAGGGGATCAGCCCCAGCATTTT
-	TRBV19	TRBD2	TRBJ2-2	CASSIGTSTGELFF	TGTGCCAGTAGTATTGGGACTAGCACCGGGGAGCTGTTTTTT
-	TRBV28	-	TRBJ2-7	CASIGRASHEQYF	TGTGCCAGCATCGGCAGGGCATCCCACGAGCAGTACTTC
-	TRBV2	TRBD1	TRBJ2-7	CASSALTGRPEQYF	TGTGCCAGCAGTGCCTTGACAGGGCGTCCCGAGCAGTACTTC
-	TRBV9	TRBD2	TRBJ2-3	CASSQTSGASHTQYF	TGTGCCAGCAGCCAGACTAGCGGGGCGTCCCATACGCAGTATTTT
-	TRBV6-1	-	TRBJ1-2	CASSEGMQAYGYTF	TGTGCCAGCAGTGAAGGGATGCAGGCTTATGGCTACACCTTC
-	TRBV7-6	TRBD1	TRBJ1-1	CASSLEWGQLNTEAFF	TGTGCCAGCAGCTTAGAGTGGGGACAGCTGAACACTGAAGCTTTCTTT
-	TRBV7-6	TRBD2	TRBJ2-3	CASSLEASGSTDTQYF	TGTGCCAGCAGCTTAGAGGCTAGCGGAAGCACAGATACGCAGTATTTT
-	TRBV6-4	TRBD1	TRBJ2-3	CASSEGTGGPDTQYF	TGTGCCAGCAGTGAAGGAACAGGGGGACCAGATACGCAGTATTTT
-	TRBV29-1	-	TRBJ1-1	CSVGTVTGIGNTEAFF	TGCAGCGTTGGAACCGTTACAGGCATTGGGAACACTGAAGCTTTCTTT
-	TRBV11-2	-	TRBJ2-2	CASSLGANTGELFF	TGTGCCAGCAGCTTAGGGGCTAACACCGGGGAGCTGTTTTTT
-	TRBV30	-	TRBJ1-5	CAWSAGSNQPQHF	TGTGCCTGGAGTGCGGGGAGCAATCAGCCCCAGCATTTT
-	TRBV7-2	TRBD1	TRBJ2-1	CASSLTPTGGTVEQFF	TGTGCCAGCAGCCTCACCCCGACAGGGGGGACGGTTGAGCAGTTCTTC
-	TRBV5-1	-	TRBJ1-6	CASSLSSSYNSPLHF	TGCGCCAGCAGCTTGAGTAGCTCCTATAATTCACCCCTCCACTTT
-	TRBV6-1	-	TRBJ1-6	CASSVQPNSPLHF	TGTGCCAGCAGTGTACAGCCGAATTCACCCCTCCACTTT
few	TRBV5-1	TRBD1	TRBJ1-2	CASSLAADRGLGGYTF	TGCGCCAGCAGCTTGGCAGCAGACAGGGGGCTGGGAGGCTACACCTTC
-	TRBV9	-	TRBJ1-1	CASSVGPNTEAFF	TGTGCCAGCAGCGTAGGGCCGAACACTGAAGCTTTCTTT
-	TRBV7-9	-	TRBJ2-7	CASSPSPDGPPYEQYF	TGTGCCAGCAGCCCTAGCCCTGACGGGCCTCCCTACGAGCAGTACTTC
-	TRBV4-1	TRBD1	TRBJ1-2	CASSAGQGAESLGYTF	TGCGCCAGCAGCGCGGGACAGGGGGCTGAGTCGCTCGGCTACACCTTC
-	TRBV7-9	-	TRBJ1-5	CASSPLPQGNSNQPQHF	TGTGCCAGCAGCCCCCTCCCTCAGGGTAATAGCAATCAGCCCCAGCATTTT
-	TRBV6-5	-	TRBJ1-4	CASSLGGGKEKLFF	TGTGCCAGCAGCCTCGGCGGGGGCAAAGAAAAACTGTTTTTT
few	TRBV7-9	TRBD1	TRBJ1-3	CASSFSQGAGNTIYF	TGTGCCAGCAGCTTTAGCCAGGGGGCTGGAAACACCATATATTTT
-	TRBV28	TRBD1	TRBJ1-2	CASRDRGGYTF	TGTGCCAGCCGGGACAGGGGGGGCTACACCTTC
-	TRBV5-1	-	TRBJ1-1	CASSTGPTPGAFF	TGCGCCAGCAGCACAGGACCGACCCCAGGAGCTTTCTTT
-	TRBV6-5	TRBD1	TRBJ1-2	CASHPGQGLGYGYTF	TGTGCCAGCCATCCGGGACAGGGCCTAGGCTATGGCTACACCTTC
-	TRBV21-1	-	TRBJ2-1	CASSKPPRTSGGRYNEQFF	TGTGCCAGCAGCAAACCCCCTCGGACTAGCGGGGGCCGATACAATGAGCAGTTCTTC
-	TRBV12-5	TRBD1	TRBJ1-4	CASGGANEKLFF	TGTGCTTCAGGGGGAGCTAATGAAAAACTGTTTTTT
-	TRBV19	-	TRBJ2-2	CASSPEVNTGELFF	TGTGCCAGTAGTCCTGAGGTGAACACCGGGGAGCTGTTTTTT
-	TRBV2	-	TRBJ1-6	CASRRDNSPLHF	TGTGCCAGCAGGAGGGATAATTCACCCCTCCACTTT
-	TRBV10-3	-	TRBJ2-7	CAISESIKEYEQYF	TGTGCCATCAGTGAGTCGATAAAGGAGTACGAGCAGTACTTC
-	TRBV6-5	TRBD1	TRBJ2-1	CASTPWDRENEQFF	TGTGCCAGCACCCCGTGGGACAGAGAAAATGAGCAGTTCTTC